Below, 8 T cell receptor beta chains from the same sample are listed, as sequenced in a study of blood T cell repertoires in COVID-19. Some clones are missing from TCRdb's copy, which holds only in-frame ones; the method was immunoSEQ multiplex PCR. The data contain some 490,000 clones, 70% to 90% of them singletons. Source material: peripheral blood. These receptors all come from a human donor in a cohort sampled during active COVID-19.

The chain recombines TRBV7-6 with TRBJ2-7; 8 bases fit TRBD2. With 2 bases clipped from V and 6 bases from J, the junction kept 3 bases outside the gene matches. CDR3 length: 13 amino acids. CDR1 SGHVS and CDR2 FNYEAQ come from the germline V gene. The CDR3 reads CASSLTGGREQYF. DNA of the CDR3: TGTGCCAGCAGCTTAACGGGAGGGCGCGAGCAGTACTTC.

The chain is built from TRBV19 and TRBJ2-3, with 7 nucleotides matching TRBD1. Germline trimming cut 5 bases from V and 0 bases from J; bases unmatched to any gene: 5. The length of the CDR3 is 15 residues. Germline CDR1 LNHDA, CDR2 SQIVND (reference sequence). CDR3 loop: CASSQQGSSTDTQYF. CDR3 DNA sequence: TGTGCCAGTAGTCAACAGGGGTCGAGCACAGATACGCAGTATTTT.

The V gene is TRBV29-1, the J gene TRBJ1-1; D gene ambiguous. Trimming shortened V by 7 bases and J by 10 bases, and 19 bases separated the two germline ends. This CDR3 spans 12 amino acids. Germline V lookup: CDR1 SQVTM, CDR2 ANQGSEA. In DNA form, the CDR3 reads TGCAGCGCCCGACTGACCGGAACCCCAGCTTTCTTT. Residues: CSARLTGTPAFF.

This sequence joins TRBV7-2 and TRBJ1-5; 8 bases fit TRBD1. Per the germline V gene, CDR1 is SGHTA and CDR2 is FQGNSA. V was clipped by 2 bases and J by 0 bases; unmatched bases: 9. The CDR3 length is 18 residues. CDR3 bases: TGTGCCAGCAGCTTATCGGGACAGGCCCAATATAGCAATCAGCCCCAGCATTTT. Residues: CASSLSGQAQYSNQPQHF.

V gene TRBV6-5 combines with J gene TRBJ2-2; 9 bases map to TRBD1. CDR1 is MNHEY, CDR2 SVGAGI, per germline. Germline trimming cut 5 bases from V and 8 bases from J; bases unmatched to any gene: 6. CDR3 size: 14 residues. The CDR3 protein is CASSRDRVLGELFF. CDR3 nucleotides: TGTGCCAGCAGTCGGGACAGGGTGTTAGGGGAGCTGTTTTTT.

This sequence joins TRBV10-3 and TRBJ2-7, with D perhaps matching TRBD2 (6 bases). The CDR3 has 12 residues. Looked up from germline, CDR1 is ENHRY and CDR2 is SYGVKD. The V end was cut by 11 bases, the J end by 6 bases, with 17 bases between. CDR3 in amino acids: CASSGREAEQYF. The CDR3 coding sequence is TGTGCCTCCTCCGGGAGAGAGGCCGAGCAGTACTTC.

This clone was observed once. The chain employs TRBV7-3 and TRBJ2-1, with 9 bases that match TRBD2. The CDR3 totals 16 residues. V lost 5 bases and J lost 0; bases outside the gene matches: 5. Germline loops: CDR1 SGHTA, CDR2 FQGTGA. CDR3 bases: TGTGCCAGCAGCCGAAGCGGGGGGAGCTCCTACAATGAGCAGTTCTTC. Protein sequence: CASSRSGGSSYNEQFF. Together with reference TRBV7-3 and TRBJ2-1, the CDR3 gives the full variable domain: GAGVSQTPSNKVTEKGKYVELRCDPISGHTALYWYRQSLGQGPEFLIYFQGTGAADDSGLPNDRFFAVRPEGSVSTLKIQRTERGDSAVYLCASSRSGGSSYNEQFFGPGTRLTVL.

This chain uses TRBV6-1 with TRBJ1-2; D is perhaps TRBD1 (6 bases). The CDR3 consists of 14 residues. Germline loops: CDR1 MNHNS, CDR2 SASEGT. The germline V and J ends were trimmed by 2 bases and 2 bases, with 9 bases remaining between them. CDR3 in amino acids: CASSERGGNYGYTF. The CDR3 DNA follows: TGTGCCAGCAGTGAAAGGGGGGGAAACTATGGCTACACCTTC.